A single sample gave rise to the 25 T cell receptor beta chains below, sequenced in a study of blood T cells in healthy people across ages. Using a J-beta primer mix together with a sample-barcoded 5' primer, a second PCR was run for about 6 to 11 cycles. TCRdb redid the calling of the 5' RACE reads with MiXCR, one entry per CDR3 protein. The sample carries under 2,000,000 distinct CDR3 sequences, about 49% recorded once. The sequencing input was blood. These receptors came from a woman in her forties in good health.

V and J are TRBV20-1 and TRBJ1-6; D is unresolved. V was shortened by 0 bases and J by 9 bases, with 9 bases between the two germline ends. CDR3 size: 13 residues. Germline CDR1 DFQATT, CDR2 SNEGSKA (reference sequence). The CDR3, as DNA: TGCAGTGCTAGAGAAACTCCCCGTTCACCCCTCCACTTT. Encoded protein: CSARETPRSPLHF.

For the CDR3, the DNA is TGTGCCAGCAGCCCCCAGCTGGGGAATGAGCAGTTCTTC. Protein sequence: CASSPQLGNEQFF. V and J are TRBV7-2 and TRBJ2-1, with D hard to call. V was shortened by 5 bases and J by 7 bases, with 12 bases between the two germline ends. The CDR3 is 13 residues long. CDR1 and CDR2 from the germline V gene are SGHTA and FQGNSA.

In this sample, this clonotype turned up a few times. The chain joins TRBV7-2 to TRBJ1-2; possible D gene TRBD1, 5 bases. Germline V gene data show CDR1 as SGHTA and CDR2 as FQGNSA. The CDR3 totals 15 residues. The ends were cut back, 2 bases at V and 0 bases at J, with 10 bases in the middle. The CDR3 coding sequence is TGTGCCAGCAGCTTACCCCAGGGCTCTAACTATGGCTACACCTTC. It yields the protein CASSLPQGSNYGYTF. The full variable domain, rest sourced from reference TRBV7-2 and TRBJ1-2, is GAGVSQSPSNKVTEKGKDVELRCDPISGHTALYWYRQSLGQGLEFLIYFQGNSAPDKSGLPSDRFSAERTGGSVSTLTIQRTQQEDSAVYLCASSLPQGSNYGYTFGSGTRLTVV.

The V call is TRBV20-1, the J call TRBJ2-1, with TRBD2 matching over 9 bases. CDR3 length: 13 residues. Germline assignment: CDR1 DFQATT and CDR2 SNEGSKA (reference sequence). The junction had 4 bases not matched to a gene; V was cut back by 0 bases and J by 10 bases. CDR3 residues: CSARDAAGGEQFF. The CDR3 DNA sequence: TGCAGTGCTAGAGATGCGGCGGGGGGGGAGCAGTTCTTC.

The V and J genes are TRBV20-1 and TRBJ2-1, with no clear D. With 5 bases removed from V and 1 base from J, the gap between germline ends came to 12 bases. In germline, CDR1 is DFQATT, CDR2 SNEGSKA (reference sequence). CDR3 length equals 14 residues. CDR3 sequence reads: CSARLRGSYNEQFF. CDR3 sequence (DNA): TGCAGTGCTCGACTTCGAGGATCCTACAATGAGCAGTTCTTC.

Worth noting for this clonotype: The junction does not match germline at one end; this may be a read error. This chain links TRBV20-1 with TRBJ1-2, with D possibly matching TRBD1 (5 bases). The V gene's germline CDR1 is DFQATT and CDR2 SNEGSKA (reference sequence). The CDR3 consists of 13 residues. The CDR3 DNA reads TGCAGTGCTCCAGGCAGGGAGAACTATGGCTGCACCTTC. It yields the protein CSAPGRENYGCTF.

The chain joins TRBV6-5 to TRBJ1-2; a possible D gene is TRBD1 (6 bases). Per the germline V gene, CDR1 is MNHEY and CDR2 is SVGAGI. V was trimmed by 6 bases and J by 5 bases, leaving 13 bases between them. CDR3 length: 13 residues. CDR3 sequence: CASRRTATYGYTF. CDR3 in DNA: TGTGCCAGCAGACGGACAGCTACGTATGGCTACACCTTC.

This chain joins TRBV28 and TRBJ1-5; D is perhaps TRBD1 (5 bases). CDR1 and CDR2 from the germline V gene are MDHEN and SYDVKM. The CDR3 totals 14 residues. The V end lost 2 bases, the J end lost 6 bases, and 11 bases lay between the germline ends. The DNA of the CDR3 is TGTGCCAGCAGTTTACGGTCAGGGATTCAGCCCCAGCATTTT. Translated, it gives CASSLRSGIQPQHF.

The chain employs TRBV7-3 and TRBJ2-1, with a possible D match to TRBD2 (5 bases). The CDR3 length is 14 residues. The germline CDR1 and CDR2 sequences are SGHTA and FQGTGA. Trimming removed 5 bases at V and 5 bases at J, with 13 bases between. Written as DNA, the CDR3 is TGTGCCAGCAGCCCAAGTCTACTAGACAATGAGCAGTTCTTC. Translation gives CASSPSLLDNEQFF.

The chain has TRBV9 and TRBJ2-3; maybe TRBD2 (7 bases). Looked up from germline, CDR1 is SGDLS and CDR2 is YYNGEE. V lost 0 bases and J 5 bases, leaving 16 bases between the germline ends. The CDR3 consists of 16 residues. CDR3 protein: CASSVATAGARDTQYF. The CDR3 DNA reads TGTGCCAGCAGCGTAGCTACGGCGGGGGCGAGAGATACGCAGTATTTT.

This chain uses TRBV5-5 with TRBJ1-2, with D tentatively TRBD1 (6 bases). Germline-derived CDR1 and CDR2 are SGHKS and YYEKEE (reference sequence). V lost 0 bases and J 4 bases, leaving 22 bases between the germline ends. The CDR3 runs to 18 residues. The CDR3 sequence: CASSLGATGAGRSYGYTF. In DNA form, the CDR3 reads TGTGCCAGCAGCTTGGGTGCGACAGGAGCCGGGAGAAGCTATGGCTACACCTTC.

The genes are TRBV7-2 and TRBJ1-2; a possible D gene is TRBD1 (6 bases). Germline V lookup: CDR1 SGHTA, CDR2 FQGNSA. CDR3 length: 16 residues. The V end was cut by 4 bases, the J end by 1 base, with 16 bases between. CDR3 in DNA: TGTGCCAGCAGCTCCCTCTCAAGGGGGGATAACTATGGCTACACCTTC. It yields the protein CASSSLSRGDNYGYTF.

The V gene is TRBV29-1, the J gene TRBJ1-4; D ambiguous. Germline CDR1 is SQVTM and CDR2 is ANQGSEA. The ends were cut back, 5 bases at V and 5 bases at J, with 6 bases in the middle. This CDR3 is 11 amino acids long. Written as DNA, the CDR3 is TGCAGCGTTAAATACAATGAAAAACTGTTTTTT. Its translation: CSVKYNEKLFF.

This rearrangement joins TRBV7-2 to TRBJ1-5; no reliable D call. Germline values: CDR1 SGHTA, CDR2 FQGNSA. The CDR3 contains 12 residues. Trimming cost V 5 bases and J 4 bases, with 6 bases left between them. The CDR3: CASSPQNQPQHF. CDR3 bases: TGTGCCAGCAGCCCTCAGAATCAGCCCCAGCATTTT.

In nucleotides, the CDR3 is TGTGCCACAAGTTTCAGACTAGCGGGGGGACAAGAGACCCAGTACTTC. Its translation: CATSFRLAGGQETQYF. The V call is TRBV15, the J call TRBJ2-5; 13 bases fit TRBD2. Germline V gene lookup returns CDR1 LNHNV and CDR2 YYDKDF (reference sequence). V trimming: 9 bases; J trimming: 2 bases; junction bases outside the gene matches: 9. The CDR3 totals 16 residues.

As concerns this clonotype: One end of the junction does not line up with germline, which may come from a read error. The chain employs TRBV5-1 and TRBJ2-1, with D perhaps TRBD1 (5 bases). In germline, CDR1 is SGHRS, CDR2 YFSETQ. This CDR3 region has 14 residues. The CDR3 DNA is TGCGCCAACAGCTTGGCGGCAGGGCCAAATGAGCAGTTCTTC. It codes for CANSLAAGPNEQFF.

This chain joins TRBV7-2 and TRBJ1-4; 9 positions agree with TRBD1. This CDR3 has 14 amino acids. V trimming: 4 bases; J trimming: 8 bases; junction bases outside the gene matches: 5. The germline V gene has CDR1 SGHTA and CDR2 FQGNSA. The CDR3 loop is CASSSDRGDEKLFF. The CDR3 coding sequence is TGTGCCAGCAGCTCGGACAGGGGAGACGAAAAACTGTTTTTT. The full variable domain, rest sourced from reference TRBV7-2 and TRBJ1-4, is GAGVSQSPSNKVTEKGKDVELRCDPISGHTALYWYRQSLGQGLEFLIYFQGNSAPDKSGLPSDRFSAERTGGSVSTLTIQRTQQEDSAVYLCASSSDRGDEKLFFGSGTQLSVL.

The CDR3 DNA follows: TGTGCCAGCAGCCAGCAGGGCTTCGATGCGCAGTATTTT. It is translated as CASSQQGFDAQYF. The chain links TRBV14 to TRBJ2-3, with D maybe TRBD1 (5 bases). This CDR3 has 13 amino acids. Trimming removed 3 bases at V and 10 bases at J, with 14 bases between. Germline V lookup: CDR1 SGHDN, CDR2 FVKESK.

This chain's CDR3 is CSARQVLEQYF. The CDR3 DNA sequence: TGCAGTGCTCGACAGGTTCTTGAGCAGTACTTC. The chain recombines TRBV20-1 with TRBJ2-5, with D possibly matching TRBD1 (6 bases). V lost 5 bases to trimming and J lost 11 bases, with 15 bases between them. The length of the CDR3 is 11 residues. Germline loops: CDR1 DFQATT, CDR2 SNEGSKA (reference sequence).

V is TRBV25-1 and J is TRBJ2-5; D gene unclear. Trimming shortened V by 4 bases and J by 1 base, and 10 bases separated the two germline ends. The CDR3 is 14 residues long. Germline lookup yields CDR1 MGHDK and CDR2 SYGVNS. CDR3 nucleotide sequence: TGTGCCAGCAGTGGTGCGCCCGCCCAAGAGACCCAGTACTTC. Amino acids: CASSGAPAQETQYF.

The chain uses TRBV15 and TRBJ1-2; D is unclear. The CDR3 totals 16 residues. V lost 0 bases to trimming and J lost 0 bases, with 11 bases between them. Germline CDR1 is LNHNV and CDR2 is YYDKDF (reference sequence). CDR3 region: CATSRDLAATNYGYTF. CDR3 DNA sequence: TGTGCCACCAGCAGAGATTTGGCTGCTACTAACTATGGCTACACCTTC.

This sequence joins TRBV27 and TRBJ2-7; 14 positions agree with TRBD2. Germline V gives CDR1 MNHEY, CDR2 SMNVEV (reference sequence). V gave up 7 bases and J gave up 3 bases; unmatched junction bases: 8. There are 16 residues in the CDR3. CDR3 DNA: TGTGCCAGCATGGGACTAGCGGGGGATAAGTTCTACGAGCAGTACTTC. Translating gives CASMGLAGDKFYEQYF.

This clonotype has more than one count but fewer than ten. The rearrangement uses TRBV11-2 and TRBJ2-4, with 8 nucleotides matching TRBD1. Germline CDR1 SGHAT, CDR2 FQNNGV. The CDR3 spans 15 residues. J gave up 7 bases and V 7 bases, and 12 bases lay outside the gene matches. The CDR3 protein is CASTTDRGERNIQYF. CDR3 DNA: TGTGCCAGCACCACTGACAGGGGAGAGCGGAACATTCAGTACTTC.

The CDR3 sequence: CASSTLTGAQGYTF. The DNA for the CDR3 is TGTGCCAGCAGCACCCTGACAGGGGCGCAGGGCTACACCTTC. V gene TRBV5-6 combines with J gene TRBJ1-2; 8 nucleotides line up with TRBD1. V was clipped by 4 bases and J by 8 bases; unmatched bases: 10. Germline assignment: CDR1 SGHDT and CDR2 YYEEEE. The CDR3 length is 14 residues.

The chain links TRBV6-5 to TRBJ2-5, with D maybe TRBD1 (6 bases). This CDR3 spans 15 amino acids. V was pared by 6 bases and J by 2 bases, with 16 bases between. Germline V lookup: CDR1 MNHEY, CDR2 SVGAGI. In nucleotides, the CDR3 is TGTGCCAGCAGCCAACAGGGCTCGGTTCAAGAGACCCAGTACTTC. It encodes CASSQQGSVQETQYF.